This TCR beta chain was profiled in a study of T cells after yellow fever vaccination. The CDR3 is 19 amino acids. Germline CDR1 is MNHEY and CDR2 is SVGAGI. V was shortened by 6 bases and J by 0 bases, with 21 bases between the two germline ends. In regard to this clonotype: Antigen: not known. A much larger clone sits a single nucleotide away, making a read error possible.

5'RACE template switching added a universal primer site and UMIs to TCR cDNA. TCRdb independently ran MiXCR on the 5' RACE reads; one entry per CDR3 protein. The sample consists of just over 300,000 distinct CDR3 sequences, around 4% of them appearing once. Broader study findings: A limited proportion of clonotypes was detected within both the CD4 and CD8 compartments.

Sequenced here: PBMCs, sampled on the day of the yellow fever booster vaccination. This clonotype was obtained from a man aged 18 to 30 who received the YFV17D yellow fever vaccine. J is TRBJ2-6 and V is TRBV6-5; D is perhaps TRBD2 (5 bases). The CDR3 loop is CASSLFPARVPSGANVLTF. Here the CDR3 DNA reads TGTGCCAGCAGCCTCTTCCCAGCGAGGGTTCCCTCTGGGGCCAACGTCCTGACTTTC.